Listed below are T cell receptor beta chains from one sample, sequenced in a study of blood T cell repertoires in COVID-19. Generated by immunoSEQ multiplex PCR, the TCRdb table keeps only in-frame clones and is missing some. Of over 250,000 clones in the sample, approximately 90% were seen once. The sequenced sample was PBMCs or T cells enriched from blood (not recorded which). The receptors were gathered from a man aged 35 to 55 who had recovered from COVID-19. The CDR3 runs from the conserved cysteine through the conserved F or W. The D gene is left open where the match is weak. Only some rows state a clone size, as once, few, many or a class for expanded clones.

clone size: -; V gene: TRBV2; J gene: TRBJ2-7; D gene: -; CDR3 protein: CASRLGHRSMGYEQYF; CDR3 DNA: TGTGCCAGCAGATTAGGACACAGAAGCATGGGCTACGAGCAGTACTTC
clone size: -; V gene: TRBV20-1; J gene: TRBJ1-1; D gene: -; CDR3 protein: CSARGSTEAFF; CDR3 DNA: TGCAGTGCTCGAGGGAGTACTGAAGCTTTCTTT
clone size: -; V gene: TRBV10-2; J gene: TRBJ1-5; D gene: -; CDR3 protein: CASSESRGNQPQHF; CDR3 DNA: TGCGCCAGCAGTGAGTCTAGGGGTAATCAGCCCCAGCATTTT
clone size: -; V gene: TRBV29-1; J gene: TRBJ2-7; D gene: TRBD2; CDR3 protein: CSARLAGFRNEQYF; CDR3 DNA: TGCAGCGCCCGACTAGCGGGGTTTAGGAACGAGCAGTACTTC
clone size: -; V gene: TRBV7-2; J gene: TRBJ2-2; D gene: TRBD2; CDR3 protein: CASSLGGLAGSRDTGELFF; CDR3 DNA: TGTGCCAGCAGCTTAGGGGGGCTAGCGGGATCTAGGGACACCGGGGAGCTGTTTTTT
clone size: once; V gene: TRBV5-1; J gene: TRBJ1-2; D gene: TRBD1; CDR3 protein: CASSTTGERRGYTF; CDR3 DNA: TGCGCCAGCAGCACGACAGGGGAGCGGCGTGGCTACACCTTC
clone size: -; V gene: TRBV4-2; J gene: TRBJ1-2; D gene: TRBD1; CDR3 protein: CASSRVEGQNNYGYTF; CDR3 DNA: TGTGCCAGCAGCCGGGTAGAGGGACAGAATAACTATGGCTACACCTTC
clone size: once; V gene: TRBV29-1; J gene: TRBJ1-1; D gene: TRBD1; CDR3 protein: CSVEDTGAGTEAFF; CDR3 DNA: TGCAGCGTTGAAGATACAGGGGCGGGAACTGAAGCTTTCTTT
clone size: -; V gene: TRBV27; J gene: TRBJ1-2; D gene: TRBD1; CDR3 protein: CASSVDRGLYGYTF; CDR3 DNA: TGTGCCAGCAGTGTGGACAGGGGCCTCTATGGCTACACCTTC
clone size: -; V gene: TRBV25-1; J gene: TRBJ2-1; D gene: -; CDR3 protein: CASRQARNEQFF; CDR3 DNA: TGTGCCAGCAGACAGGCCAGAAATGAGCAGTTCTTC
clone size: -; V gene: TRBV11-3; J gene: TRBJ1-1; D gene: -; CDR3 protein: CASSKGVLPEAFF; CDR3 DNA: TGTGCCAGCAGCAAGGGGGTTCTCCCTGAAGCTTTCTTT
clone size: -; V gene: TRBV7-9; J gene: TRBJ2-3; D gene: TRBD2; CDR3 protein: CASSLPLAGALTDTQYF; CDR3 DNA: TGTGCCAGCAGCTTACCACTAGCGGGGGCCCTCACAGATACGCAGTATTTT
clone size: -; V gene: TRBV28; J gene: TRBJ2-7; D gene: TRBD2; CDR3 protein: CASSLSPGGGRTYEQYF; CDR3 DNA: TGTGCCAGCAGTTTATCGCCGGGGGGCGGGAGGACCTACGAGCAGTACTTC
clone size: few; V gene: TRBV19; J gene: TRBJ1-2; D gene: -; CDR3 protein: CASTSIGGPRSNYGYTF; CDR3 DNA: TGTGCCAGTACCTCGATCGGGGGTCCGAGAAGTAACTATGGCTACACCTTC
clone size: -; V gene: TRBV9; J gene: TRBJ2-1; D gene: -; CDR3 protein: CASSVPASGGPSSYNEQFF; CDR3 DNA: TGTGCCAGCAGCGTACCAGCTTCTGGGGGCCCCAGCTCCTACAATGAGCAGTTCTTC
clone size: few; V gene: TRBV18; J gene: TRBJ2-6; D gene: -; CDR3 protein: CASSSTNRAGANVLTF; CDR3 DNA: TGTGCCAGCTCATCAACCAACAGGGCTGGGGCCAACGTCCTGACTTTC
clone size: -; V gene: TRBV10-2; J gene: TRBJ2-1; D gene: TRBD2; CDR3 protein: CATRSGASQFF; CDR3 DNA: TGCGCCACACGGAGCGGGGCATCTCAGTTCTTC
clone size: -; V gene: TRBV5-1; J gene: TRBJ2-7; D gene: TRBD2; CDR3 protein: CASSLLAGAYEQYF; CDR3 DNA: TGCGCCAGCAGCTTACTAGCGGGAGCTTACGAGCAGTACTTC
clone size: -; V gene: TRBV14; J gene: TRBJ2-3; D gene: TRBD2; CDR3 protein: CASSQDRRLAGMTLDTQYF; CDR3 DNA: TGTGCCAGCAGCCAAGATCGCAGGCTAGCGGGAATGACATTAGATACGCAGTATTTT
clone size: -; V gene: TRBV6-5; J gene: TRBJ1-1; D gene: -; CDR3 protein: CASSRQNTEAFF; CDR3 DNA: TGTGCCAGCAGTCGACAGAACACTGAAGCTTTCTTT
clone size: -; V gene: TRBV5-1; J gene: TRBJ2-1; D gene: -; CDR3 protein: CASSLAQGMIGEQFF; CDR3 DNA: TGCGCCAGCAGCTTGGCACAGGGTATGATAGGTGAGCAGTTCTTC
clone size: -; V gene: TRBV20-1; J gene: TRBJ1-2; D gene: TRBD1; CDR3 protein: CSAGTGYGYTF; CDR3 DNA: TGCAGTGCCGGGACAGGGTATGGCTACACCTTC
clone size: -; V gene: TRBV29-1; J gene: TRBJ2-3; D gene: TRBD2; CDR3 protein: CSVGLAGLPDTQYF; CDR3 DNA: TGCAGCGTTGGACTAGCGGGCCTTCCCGATACGCAGTATTTT
clone size: -; V gene: TRBV7-2; J gene: TRBJ2-2; D gene: TRBD1; CDR3 protein: CASRGTVNTGELFF; CDR3 DNA: TGTGCCAGTAGAGGGACAGTCAACACCGGGGAGCTGTTTTTT
clone size: -; V gene: TRBV10-2; J gene: TRBJ1-1; D gene: -; CDR3 protein: CASRGQGNTEAFF; CDR3 DNA: TGCGCCAGCAGGGGACAAGGTAACACTGAAGCTTTCTTT
clone size: -; V gene: TRBV3-1/TRBV3-2; J gene: TRBJ2-1; D gene: TRBD2; CDR3 protein: CASSSSGAAYNEQFF; CDR3 DNA: TGTGCCAGCAGCTCGAGCGGGGCAGCCTACAATGAGCAGTTCTTC
clone size: -; V gene: TRBV2; J gene: TRBJ1-1; D gene: TRBD1; CDR3 protein: CASMILQGRHLSNTEAFF; CDR3 DNA: TGTGCCAGCATGATCTTACAGGGGAGGCACCTATCGAACACTGAAGCTTTCTTT
clone size: -; V gene: TRBV28; J gene: TRBJ2-1; D gene: TRBD2; CDR3 protein: CASSFIGTSGNNEQFF; CDR3 DNA: TGTGCCAGCAGTTTTATTGGGACTAGCGGGAACAATGAGCAGTTCTTC
clone size: -; V gene: TRBV12-1; J gene: TRBJ2-7; D gene: -; CDR3 protein: CASTPWDRRLPYEQYF; CDR3 DNA: TGTGCCAGCACCCCATGGGACAGGCGGTTACCCTACGAGCAGTACTTC
clone size: -; V gene: TRBV7-2; J gene: TRBJ2-5; D gene: TRBD1; CDR3 protein: CASTAAGGAETQYF; CDR3 DNA: TGTGCCAGTACGGCGGCAGGGGGAGCAGAGACCCAGTACTTC
clone size: -; V gene: TRBV5-1; J gene: TRBJ1-5; D gene: TRBD1; CDR3 protein: CASSLVIGQENNQPQHF; CDR3 DNA: TGCGCCAGCAGCTTGGTCATAGGACAGGAGAACAATCAGCCCCAGCATTTT
clone size: once; V gene: TRBV18; J gene: TRBJ2-5; D gene: -; CDR3 protein: CASSPMQGTETQYF; CDR3 DNA: TGTGCCAGCTCACCAATGCAGGGTACGGAGACCCAGTACTTC
clone size: -; V gene: TRBV10-3; J gene: TRBJ2-1; D gene: -; CDR3 protein: CAISELNGHEQFF; CDR3 DNA: TGTGCCATCAGTGAATTAAATGGGCATGAGCAGTTCTTC
clone size: -; V gene: TRBV3-1/TRBV3-2; J gene: TRBJ1-1; D gene: -; CDR3 protein: CASSSRGLNTEAFF; CDR3 DNA: TGTGCCAGCAGCAGCAGGGGATTGAACACTGAAGCTTTCTTT
clone size: -; V gene: TRBV27; J gene: TRBJ1-2; D gene: -; CDR3 protein: CASSSTTGGPHGYTF; CDR3 DNA: TGTGCCAGCAGTTCAACCACGGGGGGGCCCCATGGCTACACCTTC
clone size: -; V gene: TRBV11-2; J gene: TRBJ2-5; D gene: TRBD2; CDR3 protein: CASSLRLAGGQETQYF; CDR3 DNA: TGTGCCAGCAGCCTAAGACTAGCGGGAGGCCAAGAGACCCAGTACTTC
clone size: -; V gene: TRBV27; J gene: TRBJ1-1; D gene: -; CDR3 protein: CASSLTRLDTEAFF; CDR3 DNA: TGTGCCAGCAGTCTGACACGCTTGGACACTGAAGCTTTCTTT
clone size: -; V gene: TRBV19; J gene: TRBJ2-1; D gene: -; CDR3 protein: CASSTVSYNEQFF; CDR3 DNA: TGTGCCAGTAGTACCGTTTCCTACAATGAGCAGTTCTTC
clone size: many; V gene: TRBV2; J gene: TRBJ1-2; D gene: TRBD1; CDR3 protein: CASRRTGDVYGYTF; CDR3 DNA: TGTGCCAGCAGGAGGACAGGGGACGTCTATGGCTACACCTTC
clone size: -; V gene: TRBV5-4; J gene: TRBJ1-1; D gene: -; CDR3 protein: CASSSGGQWNTEAFF; CDR3 DNA: TGTGCCAGCAGCTCGGGGGGACAATGGAACACTGAAGCTTTCTTT
clone size: few; V gene: TRBV28; J gene: TRBJ2-7; D gene: TRBD1; CDR3 protein: CASRTTGGKSYEQYF; CDR3 DNA: TGTGCCAGCAGAACGACAGGGGGTAAATCCTACGAGCAGTACTTC
clone size: -; V gene: TRBV3-1/TRBV3-2; J gene: TRBJ2-4; D gene: TRBD1; CDR3 protein: CASSQARTGVNIQYF; CDR3 DNA: TGTGCCAGCAGCCAGGCAAGGACAGGGGTGAACATTCAGTACTTC
clone size: few; V gene: TRBV19; J gene: TRBJ2-3; D gene: -; CDR3 protein: CASSIDTGRGTDTQYF; CDR3 DNA: TGTGCCAGTAGTATAGACACAGGGCGCGGCACAGATACGCAGTATTTT
clone size: once; V gene: TRBV29-1; J gene: TRBJ2-1; D gene: TRBD2; CDR3 protein: CSVTGTSGYNEQFF; CDR3 DNA: TGCAGCGTCACCGGGACTAGCGGTTATAATGAGCAGTTCTTC
clone size: -; V gene: TRBV7-3; J gene: TRBJ2-2; D gene: TRBD2; CDR3 protein: CASSLLAGVNTGELFF; CDR3 DNA: TGTGCCAGCAGCTTACTAGCGGGGGTTAACACCGGGGAGCTGTTTTTT
clone size: -; V gene: TRBV11-2; J gene: TRBJ2-7; D gene: TRBD1; CDR3 protein: CASSLFSRGGNEQYF; CDR3 DNA: TGTGCCAGCAGCTTATTTAGTCGAGGGGGCAACGAGCAGTACTTC
clone size: -; V gene: TRBV3-1/TRBV3-2; J gene: TRBJ2-7; D gene: TRBD1; CDR3 protein: CASSQGQAAGSYEQYF; CDR3 DNA: TGTGCCAGCAGCCAGGGACAGGCCGCGGGGTCCTACGAGCAGTACTTC
clone size: few; V gene: TRBV7-7; J gene: TRBJ2-2; D gene: TRBD1; CDR3 protein: CASSPRTGGIGELFF; CDR3 DNA: TGTGCTAGCAGCCCTCGGACAGGGGGCATTGGGGAGCTGTTTTTT
clone size: -; V gene: TRBV2; J gene: TRBJ2-3; D gene: TRBD1; CDR3 protein: CARQDRGGTDTQYF; CDR3 DNA: TGTGCCAGACAAGACAGGGGGGGAACAGATACGCAGTATTTT
clone size: -; V gene: TRBV6-5; J gene: TRBJ2-1; D gene: -; CDR3 protein: CASKEVGAAYNEQFF; CDR3 DNA: TGTGCCAGCAAAGAGGTGGGGGCCGCCTACAATGAGCAGTTCTTC